Below, one T cell receptor (beta chain) is given with its context. The target antigen is unknown. An end of the junction does not agree with germline; a read error may underlie this. The CDR3 runs to 13 residues. Germline V CDR1 and CDR2: SGHTA, FQGNSA. These data are taken from a study of CD8+CD57+ T cells in acquired aplastic anemia. Across the whole study: Around 11 million reads, on average, were obtained for CD4+ cells from healthy donors.

Genomic DNA templated the TCR beta VDJ and CDR3 profiling. TCRdb re-called the reads with MiXCR, one entry per CDR3 protein. The table lists 400,000 to 450,000 distinct CDR3 sequences, about two thirds of them singletons. The study, taken as a whole, reports: Patients and controls were not found to differ significantly in CD8+ Simpson's diversity.

The sequence came from a human donor in good health, serving as a control. The rearrangement links TRBV7-2 to TRBJ1-5, with no clear D. The sample comprised sorted CD4+, CD8+, or CD8+CD57+ T cells (not recorded which) from PBMCs. DNA for the CDR3: TGTGCCAGCAGCTTCGGAAACACAGAAGAGACGCAGTTT. Translation gives CASSFGNTEETQF.